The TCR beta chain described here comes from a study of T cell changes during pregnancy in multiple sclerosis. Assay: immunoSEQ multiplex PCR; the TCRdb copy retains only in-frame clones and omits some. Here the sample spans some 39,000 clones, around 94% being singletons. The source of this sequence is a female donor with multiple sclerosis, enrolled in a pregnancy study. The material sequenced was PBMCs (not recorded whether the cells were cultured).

CDR3 DNA: TGTGCCAGCAGCTTAGGGTCGACTAGCGGATATATGATATACAATGAGCAGTTCTTC. Its translation is CASSLGSTSGYMIYNEQFF. The chain combines TRBV7-2 with TRBJ2-1; the match to TRBD2 covers 9 bases. V trimming: 1 base; J trimming: 4 bases; junction bases outside the gene matches: 14. Germline V CDR1 and CDR2: SGHTA, FQGNSA. The CDR3 runs 19 residues.